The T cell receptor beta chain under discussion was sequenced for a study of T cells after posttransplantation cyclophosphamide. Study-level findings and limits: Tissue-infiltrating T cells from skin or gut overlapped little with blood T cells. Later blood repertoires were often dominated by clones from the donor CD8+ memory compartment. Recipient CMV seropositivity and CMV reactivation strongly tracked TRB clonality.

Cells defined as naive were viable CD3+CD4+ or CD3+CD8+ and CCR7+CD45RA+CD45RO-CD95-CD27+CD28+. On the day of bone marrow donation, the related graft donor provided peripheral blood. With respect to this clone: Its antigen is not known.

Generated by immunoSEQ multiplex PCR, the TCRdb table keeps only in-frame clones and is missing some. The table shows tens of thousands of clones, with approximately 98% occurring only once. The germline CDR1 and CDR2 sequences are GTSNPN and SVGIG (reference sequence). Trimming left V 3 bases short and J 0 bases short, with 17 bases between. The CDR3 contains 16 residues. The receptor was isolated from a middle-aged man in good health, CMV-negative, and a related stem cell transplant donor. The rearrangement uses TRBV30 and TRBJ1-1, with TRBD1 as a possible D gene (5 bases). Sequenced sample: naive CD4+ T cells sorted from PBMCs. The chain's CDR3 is CAWRRRAGPLNTEAFF. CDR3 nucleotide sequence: TGTGCCTGGAGGAGAAGAGCAGGGCCGTTGAACACTGAAGCTTTCTTT.